What follows are 16 T cell receptor beta chains derived from one specimen sequenced in a study of blood T cells in healthy people across ages (dated by TCRdb to between 2015 and 2016). The method was 5' RACE. This sample was sequenced with an Illumina HiSeq 2500. The second PCR ran for roughly 6 to 11 cycles and used a J-beta primer mix along with a sample-barcoded 5' primer. The public sequencing data were trimmed at Q25 with fastp and processed into clonotypes with MiXCR by TCRdb, which kept only in-frame beta chains. CDR3 protein sequences are deduplicated, and each keeps its most common genes and DNA. The sample table lists about 1.8 million distinct CDR3 sequences, about 49% of them with a count of one. Of the sample, more than 2% falls within the top ten clones. The source material was blood. The receptor source for this set is a woman aged 40 to 50 in good health.

V usage is TRBV6-2 or TRBV6-3 and J usage is TRBJ1-1; D is possibly TRBD1 (5 bases). The CDR3 extends over 14 amino acids. Germline V gives CDR1 MNHEY, CDR2 SVGEGT. V lost 6 bases to trimming and J lost 6 bases, with 17 bases between them. The CDR3 DNA reads TGTGCCAGCAGGCGGGGACCCGGGATACCTGAAGCTTTCTTT. This sequence encodes CASRRGPGIPEAFF.

The rearrangement uses TRBV4-3 and TRBJ1-2; the D is unclear. Germline V gene lookup returns CDR1 LGHNA and CDR2 YSLEER. The CDR3 loop spans 15 amino acids. The ends were cut back, 1 base at V and 4 bases at J, with 13 bases in the middle. As DNA, the CDR3 is TGCGCCAGCAGCCAAGTATACGGCGGAGCCTATGGCTACACCTTC. Its protein product is CASSQVYGGAYGYTF.

In this sample, this clonotype turned up a few times. This chain joins TRBV29-1 and TRBJ2-5; perhaps TRBD2 as D (7 bases). CDR1 SQVTM and CDR2 ANQGSEA come from the germline V gene. V lost 8 bases to trimming and J lost 1 base, with 20 bases between them. This CDR3 spans 15 amino acids. CDR3: CSFPLRGGIQETQYF. The CDR3 DNA reads TGCAGCTTCCCCCTGAGGGGGGGCATCCAAGAGACCCAGTACTTC.

The gene calls are TRBV4-2 and TRBJ2-1; the D is unclear. V gave up 4 bases and J gave up 5 bases, with 9 bases separating them. This CDR3 spans 13 amino acids. From germline, CDR1 is LGHNA and CDR2 YNFKEQ. This CDR3 reads CASSRGFHNEQFF. CDR3 bases: TGTGCCAGCAGCCGAGGTTTTCACAATGAGCAGTTCTTC.

The gene calls are TRBV11-3 and TRBJ2-3; D possibly corresponds to TRBD1 (5 bases). V was clipped by 1 base and J by 4 bases, with 15 bases between them. There are 16 residues in the CDR3. The germline V gene has CDR1 SGHNT and CDR2 YENEEA. In DNA form, the CDR3 reads TGTGCCAGCAGCTTAGGGGTAGGGGTTAACGCAGATACGCAGTATTTT. Protein product: CASSLGVGVNADTQYF.

This clonotype was observed once. The chain couples TRBV4-3 to TRBJ2-5, with D perhaps being TRBD1 or TRBD2 (6 bases each). Germline V gene data show CDR1 as LGHNA and CDR2 as YSLEER. Trimming shortened V by 1 base and J by 11 bases, and 26 bases separated the two germline ends. The CDR3 runs to 17 residues. The CDR3 DNA sequence: TGCGCCAGCAGCCAAGCTCCAAGTAGGAGGGGGAACAATGAGCAGTACTTC. As protein: CASSQAPSRRGNNEQYF.

The chain carries TRBV27 and TRBJ2-7; TRBD1 might be the D (5 bases). Germline V gene data show CDR1 as MNHEY and CDR2 as SMNVEV (reference sequence). The CDR3 extends over 13 amino acids. Trimming removed 5 bases from V and 6 bases from J, with 14 bases in between. CDR3 residues: CASSQQGTFEQYF. The DNA of the CDR3 is TGTGCCAGCAGTCAGCAGGGTACCTTCGAGCAGTACTTC.

This clonotype was observed a few times. V is TRBV7-9 and J is TRBJ1-2; the D gene is possibly TRBD1 (5 bases). This CDR3 has 16 amino acids. CDR1 is SEHNR and CDR2 is FQNEAQ in the germline V gene (reference sequence). V shed 5 bases and J shed 1 base, with 17 bases lying between them. CDR3: CASSQKGTGSNYGYTF. In DNA form, the CDR3 reads TGTGCCAGCAGCCAAAAAGGGACGGGGAGTAACTATGGCTACACCTTC.

This clonotype has more than one count but fewer than ten. The V and J genes are TRBV7-2 and TRBJ1-6; D unresolved. Germline loops: CDR1 SGHTA, CDR2 FQGNSA. V was clipped by 8 bases and J by 0 bases, with 8 bases between them. The CDR3 length is 14 residues. Here the CDR3 DNA reads TGTGCCAGCCGCGGAGGCTCCTATAATTCACCCCTCCACTTT. Amino acids: CASRGGSYNSPLHF.

The rearrangement joins TRBV6-5 to TRBJ2-1; 8 bases map to TRBD1. Germline CDR1 reads MNHEY; CDR2 reads SVGAGI. With V trimmed by 4 bases and J by 5 bases, 7 bases remained unmatched. This CDR3 comprises 15 residues. CDR3 bases: TGTGCCAGCAGTTCTCCAGGGGGCCCAAACAATGAGCAGTTCTTC. It translates to CASSSPGGPNNEQFF.

This clonotype has just a few counts. J is TRBJ2-3 and V is TRBV5-1; 9 bases align to TRBD1. Trimming removed 4 bases from V and 5 bases from J; junction bases left unmatched: 5. This CDR3 is built from 14 residues. CDR1 is SGHRS and CDR2 is YFSETQ in the germline V gene. CDR3 in amino acids: CASSVQGAVDTQYF. The CDR3 DNA reads TGCGCCAGCAGCGTACAGGGGGCGGTAGATACGCAGTATTTT.

Turning to this clonotype: One end of the junction varies from germline; a read error may be responsible. The rearrangement joins TRBV7-8 to TRBJ2-1; D possibly uses TRBD1 or TRBD2 (5 bases each). CDR1 SGHVS and CDR2 FQNEAQ come from the germline V gene. The CDR3 is 12 amino acids. The CDR3 is CASSLGVNERFF. DNA of the CDR3: TGTGCCAGCAGCTTGGGGGTAAATGAGCGGTTCTTC.

The gene calls are TRBV7-9 and TRBJ1-2; TRBD1 might be the D (5 bases). Germline-derived CDR1 and CDR2 are SEHNR and FQNEAQ (reference sequence). This CDR3 has 14 residues. V gave up 3 bases and J gave up 6 bases, with 14 bases separating them. CDR3 residues: CASSFEGQGHGYTF. The CDR3 nucleotides are TGTGCCAGCAGCTTCGAAGGGCAGGGACATGGCTACACCTTC. Filled out from reference TRBV7-9 and TRBJ1-2, the complete variable domain reads DTGVSQNPRHKITKRGQNVTFRCDPISEHNRLYWYRQTLGQGPEFLTYFQNEAQLEKSRLLSDRFSAERPKGSFSTLEIQRTEQGDSAMYLCASSFEGQGHGYTFGSGTRLTVV.

This clonotype was counted many times. The chain employs TRBV7-2 and TRBJ2-7; D is undetermined. The ends were cut back, 0 bases at V and 3 bases at J, with 12 bases in the middle. Germline CDR1 SGHTA, CDR2 FQGNSA. The CDR3 runs 15 residues. CDR3 region: CASSLAGKPLYEQYF. The CDR3 coding sequence is TGTGCCAGCAGCTTAGCTGGGAAACCTCTCTACGAGCAGTACTTC.

In its sample, this clonotype was seen a few times. The V gene is TRBV28, the J gene TRBJ1-4; TRBD1 might be the D (5 bases). Trimming took off 5 bases at V and 7 bases at J, with 11 bases between the two ends. The germline CDR1 and CDR2 sequences are MDHEN and SYDVKM. This CDR3 comprises 13 residues. The CDR3 loop is CASSLLGGEKLFF. CDR3 sequence (DNA): TGTGCCAGCAGTCTCCTGGGGGGTGAAAAACTGTTTTTT.

The J gene is TRBJ2-3, the V gene TRBV2, with 12 bases identical to TRBD2. The CDR3 totals 17 residues. V dropped 3 bases and J dropped 5; count of bases not matched to a gene: 9. Germline CDR1 reads SNHLY; CDR2 reads FYNNEI. The CDR3 here is CASSDLSSGGAKDTQYF. Here the CDR3 DNA reads TGTGCCAGCAGTGACCTCTCTAGCGGGGGGGCCAAAGATACGCAGTATTTT.